These 25 T cell receptor beta chains were all obtained from the same sample, sequenced in a study of CD8 T cells in Susac syndrome. RNA was extracted with the RNeasy kit, and a quantity of roughly 0.5 to 1 ug was reverse transcribed using random hexamers. TCRdb processed the immunoSEQ multiplex PCR reads anew with MiXCR; each CDR3 protein has one entry. The sample records some 120,000 distinct CDR3 sequences, around nine tenths being singletons. The sequenced sample consisted of CD8+ T cells from PBMCs. Receptor source: a human donor with multiple sclerosis.

This clonotype was detected once. This chain connects TRBV20-1 to TRBJ2-1; D ambiguous. Germline values: CDR1 DFQATT, CDR2 SNEGSKA (reference sequence). Trimming took 3 bases from V and 5 from J, leaving 17 bases between them. The CDR3 is made up of 15 amino acids. The CDR3 region is CSARKTRASNNEQFF. The CDR3 DNA reads as TGCAGTGCTAGGAAAACCCGGGCCTCTAACAATGAGCAGTTCTTC.

This clonotype was seen just once. The chain combines TRBV3-1 with TRBJ2-7; D not resolved. Trimming pared 0 bases from V and 2 bases from J, leaving 2 bases between. The germline V gene encodes CDR1 LGHDT and CDR2 YNNKEL (reference sequence). The CDR3 runs to 12 residues. In nucleotides, the CDR3 is TGTGCCAGCAGCCAAGAAACCTACGAGCAGTACTTC. Protein product: CASSQETYEQYF.

The chain links TRBV13 to TRBJ2-7; 8 bases are a match to TRBD1. Germline CDR1 PRHDT, CDR2 FYEKMQ (reference sequence). Losses at the gene ends were 4 bases for V and 6 bases for J; bases not matched to a gene: 8. CDR3 length: 14 residues. DNA of the CDR3: TGTGCCAGCAGCTCGCGGACAGGGATGAGCGAGCAGTACTTC. Translated, it gives CASSSRTGMSEQYF.

This chain connects TRBV30 to TRBJ2-7; no firm D call. Between the trimmed V and J ends, which lost 2 bases and 0 bases, there was a span of 2 bases. Germline V lookup: CDR1 GTSNPN, CDR2 SVGIG (reference sequence). The CDR3 runs 11 residues. The CDR3 loop is CAWSYSYEQYF. CDR3 in DNA: TGTGCCTGGAGTTACTCCTACGAGCAGTACTTC.

The V call is TRBV29-1, the J call TRBJ1-2, with D tentatively TRBD1 (5 bases). Germline V lookup: CDR1 SQVTM, CDR2 ANQGSEA. V was trimmed by 6 bases and J by 7 bases, leaving 18 bases between them. The CDR3 spans 13 residues. CDR3 residues: CSVTTKGNVGYTF. CDR3 sequence (DNA): TGCAGCGTCACTACCAAGGGGAACGTTGGCTACACCTTC. The entire variable domain, with the rest obtained from reference TRBV29-1 and TRBJ1-2, is as follows: SAVISQKPSRDICQRGTSLTIQCQVDSQVTMMFWYRQQPGQSLTLIATANQGSEATYESGFVIDKFPISRPNLTFSTLTVSNMSPEDSSIYLCSVTTKGNVGYTFGSGTRLTVV.

The V gene is TRBV2, the J gene TRBJ2-6; no definite D call. Germline lookup yields CDR1 SNHLY and CDR2 FYNNEI. This CDR3 has 17 residues. The V gene lost 7 bases and the J gene lost 4 bases, with 20 bases spanning the gap. The CDR3 nucleotides read TGTGCCAGCACGGACGTCTCCTCTGTTAGGGGGGCCAACGTCCTGACTTTC. This encodes CASTDVSSVRGANVLTF.

CDR3 nucleotides: TGTGCCAGCAGTTCGATGTGGAATCAGCCCCAGCATTTT. It translates to CASSSMWNQPQHF. The rearrangement uses TRBV27 and TRBJ1-5; no clear D. V gave up 4 bases and J gave up 4 bases, with 8 bases separating them. The CDR3 sequence is 13 residues long. Per the germline V gene, CDR1 is MNHEY and CDR2 is SMNVEV (reference sequence).

This chain uses TRBV6-1 with TRBJ2-2; 7 nucleotides match TRBD1. This CDR3 has 14 residues. CDR1 MNHNS and CDR2 SASEGT come from the germline V gene. Trimming removed 7 bases from V and 5 bases from J; junction bases left unmatched: 7. The CDR3, as DNA: TGTGCCAGCACCGGGACAGCCGAGACCGGGGAGCTGTTTTTT. This gives the protein CASTGTAETGELFF.

This clonotype has just one count. The chain is built from TRBV30 and TRBJ2-1, with 8 positions matching TRBD2. Per the germline V gene, CDR1 is GTSNPN and CDR2 is SVGIG (reference sequence). The CDR3 is 16 residues long. The J segment lost 7 bases and the V segment lost 2 bases, leaving 13 bases of the junction unmatched. CDR3 region: CAWSPRLASGGNEQFF. The CDR3 nucleotides are TGTGCCTGGAGTCCCCGACTAGCGTCCGGGGGAAATGAGCAGTTCTTC.

The chain is built from TRBV5-4 and TRBJ2-4; 8 positions agree with TRBD1. Germline V gives CDR1 SGHNT, CDR2 YYREEE (reference sequence). The junction had 3 bases not matched to a gene; V was cut back by 2 bases and J by 5 bases. The CDR3 has 14 amino acids. The DNA for the CDR3 is TGTGCCAGCAGCTTCGACAGGGGCCAAAACATTCAGTACTTC. Translated, it gives CASSFDRGQNIQYF.

This chain links TRBV18 with TRBJ2-1, with unresolved D. The CDR3 extends over 12 amino acids. The ends were cut back, 2 bases at V and 10 bases at J, with 9 bases in the middle. The germline gives CDR1 KGHSH, CDR2 LQKENI. CDR3 DNA: TGTGCCAGCTCACCATTAGCAAGCGAGCAGTTCTTC. Its translation is CASSPLASEQFF.

The gene calls are TRBV5-1 and TRBJ2-7; D is uncertain. Germline assignment: CDR1 SGHRS and CDR2 YFSETQ. This CDR3 contains 14 residues. V gave up 2 bases and J gave up 1 base, with 10 bases separating them. This CDR3 reads CASSFRFPSYEQYF. In DNA form, the CDR3 reads TGCGCCAGCAGCTTTAGGTTTCCGTCCTACGAGCAGTACTTC. Full variable domain (remainder filled in from reference TRBV5-1 and TRBJ2-7): KAGVTQTPRYLIKTRGQQVTLSCSPISGHRSVSWYQQTPGQGLQFLFEYFSETQRNKGNFPGRFSGRQFSNSRSEMNVSTLELGDSALYLCASSFRFPSYEQYFGPGTRLTVT.

The gene calls are TRBV4-3 and TRBJ2-2; 8 bases fit TRBD2. V was pared by 1 base and J by 6 bases, with 4 bases of the junction left unmatched. The CDR3 runs to 15 residues. The germline CDR1 and CDR2 sequences are LGHNA and YSLEER. The CDR3 protein is CASSQGTSKAGELFF. The CDR3, as DNA: TGCGCCAGCAGCCAAGGGACTAGCAAAGCCGGGGAGCTGTTTTTT.

The chain joins TRBV7-2 to TRBJ2-7; 7 bases match TRBD2. The CDR3 covers 13 residues. CDR1 and CDR2 (germline): SGHTA, FQGNSA. V lost 4 bases, J lost 6 bases, and 6 bases stayed unmatched. CDR3 bases: TGTGCCAGCAGCTCAGGAGCGGGGTCCGAGCAGTACTTC. As protein: CASSSGAGSEQYF.

V is TRBV9 and J is TRBJ2-2; the D gene is possibly TRBD2 (6 bases). The germline V gene encodes CDR1 SGDLS and CDR2 YYNGEE. The CDR3 totals 15 residues. Trimming stripped 4 bases from V and 5 bases from J, with 15 bases between. The CDR3 DNA reads as TGTGCCAGCAGCTTCGGGCAGGAGGGGACCGGGGAGCTGTTTTTT. Amino acid sequence: CASSFGQEGTGELFF.

The V gene is TRBV6-2 or TRBV6-3, the J gene TRBJ2-7; the D gene is possibly TRBD1 (5 bases). The CDR3 runs to 14 residues. The ends were cut back, 3 bases at V and 3 bases at J, with 12 bases in the middle. The germline V gene has CDR1 MNHEY and CDR2 SVGEGT. The CDR3 bases are TGTGCCAGCAGTTATCATCAGGGTAGCTACGAGCAGTACTTC. This gives the protein CASSYHQGSYEQYF.

The rearrangement links TRBV6-2 or TRBV6-3 to TRBJ2-2, with 9 nucleotides matching TRBD2. CDR3 length equals 15 residues. Unmatched junction bases numbered 5, after V lost 7 bases and J lost 2 bases. From germline, CDR1 is MNHEY and CDR2 SVGEGT. CDR3 in amino acids: CASNPAGGNTGELFF. The CDR3, as DNA: TGTGCCAGCAATCCAGCGGGAGGAAACACCGGGGAGCTGTTTTTT.

The J gene is TRBJ1-1, the V gene TRBV28; D is ambiguous. Germline loops: CDR1 MDHEN, CDR2 SYDVKM. Trimming left V 5 bases short and J 3 bases short, with 10 bases between. The CDR3 is 13 residues long. CDR3 protein: CASSPVGDTEAFF. CDR3 in DNA: TGTGCCAGCAGTCCCGTCGGGGACACTGAAGCTTTCTTT.

This clonotype occurred once. The J gene is TRBJ2-7, the V gene TRBV4-1; tentatively, D is TRBD1 (6 bases). This CDR3 contains 15 residues. Germline V lookup: CDR1 MGHRA, CDR2 YSYEKL. V was cut by 0 bases and J by 5 bases, with 14 bases left in between. The DNA of the CDR3 is TGCGCCAGCAGCCAAGAAGGGGGACCCTACGACGAGCAGTACTTC. This sequence encodes CASSQEGGPYDEQYF.

The V and J genes are TRBV19 and TRBJ1-1, with TRBD1 identical over 7 bases. CDR1 LNHDA and CDR2 SQIVND come from the germline V gene (reference sequence). V lost 3 bases and J lost 7; bases outside the gene matches: 5. The CDR3 loop spans 13 amino acids. The CDR3 coding sequence is TGTGCCAGTAGTATGACAGGGATGGATGAAGCTTTCTTT. This encodes CASSMTGMDEAFF.

The rearrangement uses TRBV30 and TRBJ1-2; D is uncertain. There are 18 residues in the CDR3. V lost 0 bases and J 2 bases, leaving 22 bases between the germline ends. Germline V lookup: CDR1 GTSNPN, CDR2 SVGIG (reference sequence). The CDR3 DNA follows: TGTGCCTGGAGTGTATCACAGTTTCTATCCCCCGACAACTATGGCTACACCTTC. Translated, it gives CAWSVSQFLSPDNYGYTF. Drawing the rest from reference TRBV30 and TRBJ1-2, the complete variable domain is SQTIHQWPATLVQPVGSPLSLECTVEGTSNPNLYWYRQAAGRGLQLLFYSVGIGQISSEVPQNLSASRPQDRQFILSSKKLLLSDSGFYLCAWSVSQFLSPDNYGYTFGSGTRLTVV.

This clonotype showed up just a few times. This chain joins TRBV27 and TRBJ1-2; possibly TRBD1 for D (6 bases). CDR1 MNHEY and CDR2 SMNVEV come from the germline V gene (reference sequence). This CDR3 has 14 amino acids. V was pared by 3 bases and J by 6 bases, with 14 bases between. CDR3 bases: TGTGCCAGCAGTTTTTACCCAGGGGCCAATGGCTACACCTTC. Residues: CASSFYPGANGYTF.

V is TRBV2 and J is TRBJ2-2; D possibly corresponds to TRBD2 (5 bases). The CDR3 loop spans 13 amino acids. Germline V CDR1 and CDR2: SNHLY, FYNNEI. Trimming shortened V by 10 bases and J by 2 bases, and 11 bases separated the two germline ends. The CDR3 spells CAIEGENTGELFF. The CDR3 bases are TGTGCCATCGAGGGAGAAAACACCGGGGAGCTGTTTTTT.

This chain connects TRBV7-9 to TRBJ1-3; D is unclear. V gave up 4 bases and J gave up 2 bases, with 6 bases separating them. The CDR3 sequence is 13 residues long. Per germline, CDR1 SEHNR and CDR2 FQNEAQ (reference sequence). The CDR3 DNA is TGTGCCAGCAGCTCAATCCCTGGAAACACCATATATTTT. This gives the protein CASSSIPGNTIYF.

The CDR3 loop is CASSLGDHEQFF. CDR3 coding DNA: TGTGCCAGCAGCTTAGGCGACCATGAGCAGTTCTTC. This chain connects TRBV13 to TRBJ2-1; the D is unclear. Germline V gives CDR1 PRHDT, CDR2 FYEKMQ (reference sequence). CDR3 length: 12 residues. V was shortened by 0 bases and J by 8 bases, with 5 bases between the two germline ends.